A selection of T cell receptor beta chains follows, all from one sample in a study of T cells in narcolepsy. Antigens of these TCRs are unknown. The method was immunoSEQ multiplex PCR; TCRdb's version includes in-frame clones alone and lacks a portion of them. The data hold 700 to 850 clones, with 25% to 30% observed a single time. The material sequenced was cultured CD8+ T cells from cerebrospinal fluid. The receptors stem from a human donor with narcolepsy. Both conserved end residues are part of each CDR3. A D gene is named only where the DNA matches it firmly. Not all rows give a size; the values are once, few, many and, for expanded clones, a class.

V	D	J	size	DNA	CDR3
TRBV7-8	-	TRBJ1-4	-	TGTGCCAGCAGCTTTTCGGCCGGACCCTTGTTTTTT	CASSFSAGPLFF
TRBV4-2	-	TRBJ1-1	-	TGTGCCAGCAGCTTAGGGGGGGCCGACGAAGCTTTCTTT	CASSLGGADEAFF
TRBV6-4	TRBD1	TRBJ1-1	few	TGTGCCAGCAGAACCACAGGGGGCTTAACTGAAGCTTTCTTT	CASRTTGGLTEAFF
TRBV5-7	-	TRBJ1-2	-	TGTGCCAGCAGCTTGAGGCTGCTAAACTATGGCTACACCTTC	CASSLRLLNYGYTF
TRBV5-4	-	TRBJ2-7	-	TGTGCCAGCACCCCTTCAGGGAACCCAACCTACGAGCAGTACTTC	CASTPSGNPTYEQYF
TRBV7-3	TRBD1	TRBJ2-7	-	TGCGCCAGCAGCCAGTACAGGGGTTCCTACGAGCAGTACTTC	CASSQYRGSYEQYF
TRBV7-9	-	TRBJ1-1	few	TGCGCCAGCAGCTCACAGGGCCCCTCGGACACTGAAGCTTTCTTT	CASSSQGPSDTEAFF
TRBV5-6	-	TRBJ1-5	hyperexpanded	TGTGCCAGCAGCCAAGGACAGACACCCCAGCCCCAGCATTTT	CASSQGQTPQPQHF
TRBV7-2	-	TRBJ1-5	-	TGTGCCAGCAGCCAAGGACAGACACCCCAGCCCCAGCATTTT	CASSQGQTPQPQHF
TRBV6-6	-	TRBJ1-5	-	TGTGCCAGCAGTCTCAAGGCTACAGGGCCCCAGCATTTT	CASSLKATGPQHF
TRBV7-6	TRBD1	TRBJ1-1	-	TGTGCCAGCAGCCCCCCCGGACAGGTCGGGACTTTCTTT	CASSPPGQVGTFF
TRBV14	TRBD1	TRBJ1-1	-	TGTGCCAGCACCTCTCGGACAGGAGAAGCTTTCTTT	CASTSRTGEAFF
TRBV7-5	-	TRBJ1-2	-	TGTGCCAGCAGCTTAGGGGTAGTGGGGGTAAACTATGGCTACACCTTC	CASSLGVVGVNYGYTF
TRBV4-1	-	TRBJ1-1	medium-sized	TGCGCCAGCAGCTCACAGGGCCCCTCGGACACTGAAGCTTTCTTT	CASSSQGPSDTEAFF
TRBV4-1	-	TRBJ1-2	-	TGCGCCAGCAGCCAAGAGCAGGGTTCCGTCCTTGGCTACACCTTC	CASSQEQGSVLGYTF
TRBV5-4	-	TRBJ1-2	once	TGTGCCAGCATCCCTAGCATACCAGGAAAGACCTATGGCTACACCTTC	CASIPSIPGKTYGYTF
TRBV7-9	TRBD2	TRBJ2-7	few	TGTGCCAGCAGCGGGACTAGCGGGGGCCAGGGCTACGAGCAGTACTTC	CASSGTSGGQGYEQYF
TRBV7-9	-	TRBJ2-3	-	TGTGCCAGCAGCTCGGGAGCGGGTTCCGCAGATACGCAGTATTTT	CASSSGAGSADTQYF
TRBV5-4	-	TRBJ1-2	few	TGTGCCAGCAGCTTGGGAGGGTCCTATGGCTACACCTTC	CASSLGGSYGYTF
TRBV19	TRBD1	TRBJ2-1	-	TGTGCCAGTAGTATAGGGGTGAGACAGGGCTGGAATGAGCAGTTCTTC	CASSIGVRQGWNEQFF
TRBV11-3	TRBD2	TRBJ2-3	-	TGTGCCAGCAGCCCTGAAGCGGGGGGAAGCACAGATACGCAGTATTTT	CASSPEAGGSTDTQYF
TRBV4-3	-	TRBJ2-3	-	TGCGCCAGCAGCCCCAGCTTTCCTAGCACAGATACGCAGTATTTT	CASSPSFPSTDTQYF
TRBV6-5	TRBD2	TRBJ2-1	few	TGTGCCAGCACCCCTGGGGGGGATGAGCAGTTCTTC	CASTPGGDEQFF
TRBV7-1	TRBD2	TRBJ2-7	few	TGTGCCAGCAGCGGGACTAGCGGGGGCCAGGGCTACGAGCAGTACTTC	CASSGTSGGQGYEQYF
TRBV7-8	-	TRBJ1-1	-	TGCGCCAGCAGCTCACAGGGCCCCTCGGACACTGAAGCTTTCTTT	CASSSQGPSDTEAFF